This entry is about one TCR beta chain. This clonotype was seen repeatedly, ten times or more. What antigen it recognizes has not been identified. Base qualities are not provided; no much larger clone lies one nucleotide away. The cysteine opens and the phenylalanine closes a CDR3 of 14 amino acids. CDR3 DNA only is kept here, 42 bases in frame from base 1. Via the germline V gene, CDR1 is MDHEN and CDR2 SYDVKM. Trimming accounts for 6 bases at V and 1 base at J, while the number of junction bases matched to no gene is 4. Amplification of TCR beta CDR3 regions was carried out from RNA transcripts. A first-round RT-PCR of the TCR CDR3 used the HTBI primer set with the Qiagen OneStep RT-PCR kit. A second multiplex PCR round built the libraries, followed by size selection and purification. Libraries were sequenced paired-end with 100 bp reads on an Illumina HiSeq2000. Turning to the authors' computational methods: SOAPnuke was used to process the raw data, with reads discarded if the reads contained adapters or uncalled bases, had a mean Phred below 15, or lacked an exact constant-primer or identifier match. High-quality paired reads were merged with COPE v1.2.5, and unique nucleotide sequences were defined as clonotypes. Clonotypes were aligned to IMGT TRBV, TRBD and TRBJ reference segments using MiTCR v1.1. The analysis was restricted to V-J combinations with a frequency above 0.0001, which together covered roughly 99% of the repertoires. The TCS score was defined as F50 (clonal expansion) divided by E x V (chaos), with BLOSUM62-based TCRdist calculated between CDR3 peptides within each V-J. Welch's t-statistics and random forest reduced roughly 500 V-J features to some 14, which were used in a naive Bayes classifier (R e1071). In TCRdb, the public reads were trimmed at Q25 with fastp and aligned with MiXCR, with productive beta chains retained. For every CDR3 protein sequence, its rows merge into one entry that carries the most common genes and DNA. TCRdb's processing, not the study's, gives the V and J calls here. Here the sample has some 350,000 distinct CDR3 sequences; around 15% occur a single time. About 20% of the sample is in the top ten clones.

This entry is derived from a study of T cells in Graves' hyperthyroidism and ophthalmopathy (dated by TCRdb to the late 2010s). General notes on the study: Peripheral blood samples were taken at initial diagnosis, before any treatment was given. Prospective prediction of ophthalmopathy was tested in an independent validation cohort consisting of some 20 hyperthyroidism patients and some 16 patients who later progressed to ophthalmopathy. A discovery cohort of about a hundred patients, 43 with Graves' ophthalmopathy and 57 with stable Graves' hyperthyroidism, was used to find distinguishing TCR V-J signatures. The 100 or so discovery patients were divided at random into training and test sets in a 7:3 ratio. Following sampling, methimazole starting at 30 mg daily was given to hyperthyroidism patients, and high-dose intravenous methylprednisolone was given to ophthalmopathy patients. According to the paper, TCR Vbeta CDR3 sequencing was carried out on approximately 140 peripheral blood samples, which came from under 50 ophthalmopathy, 75 or so hyperthyroidism and roughly 17 progressor patients. Thyroid tissue and blood T-cell repertoires from roughly six Graves' hyperthyroidism patients were also compared in the study.

Ophthalmopathy patients had moderately to severely active disease, Clinical Activity Score of at least 3, NOSPECS grade of at least 4, and duration under 3 months. Any patient with an uncontrolled infection, another autoimmune disease, pregnancy or lactation was excluded. Diagnoses were established on the basis of clinical symptoms, serum thyroxine and TRAb, thyroid ultrasound, and orbital computed tomography. PBMCs were isolated from 7.5 to 10 ml of fresh peripheral blood by Ficoll-Paque density gradient centrifugation. Total RNA was extracted with Trizol reagent, and quality was checked on an Agilent 2100 Bioanalyzer. Results the study describes overall, beyond this receptor: Sample size was not statistically predetermined, and blinding of investigators to group allocation was not performed. A 13 V-J signature model separated ophthalmopathy from stable hyperthyroidism, with about 88% sensitivity and approximately 81% specificity in cross-validation and 80%/75% in testing. Most expanded thyroid clonotypes (frequency above 0.001) were also detected in blood, suggesting blood repertoires may reflect thyroid immune responses. In validation, the model predicted progression to ophthalmopathy a median of roughly 6.1 months before onset, with 65% to 71% sensitivity and roughly 72% specificity.

The sequence joins TRBV28 to TRBJ1-1; a stretch of 8 junction bases matches TRBD1. The receptor was derived from a woman in her sixties with Graves' ophthalmopathy. Sequencing was done on a sample of blood. The CDR3 here reads CASRAGGGNTEAFF. DNA sequence: TGTGCCAGCAGGGCAGGGGGCGGGAACACTGAAGCTTTCTTT.